The source of this TCR beta chain is a study of response to subunit inactivated influenza vaccine (dated by TCRdb to about 2018). Regarding the research as a whole: The study used deep quantitative T cell receptor repertoire profiling to track responses to a trivalent subunit inactivated influenza vaccine. General study outcomes and caveats: The authors proposed that each seasonal influenza vaccination may bring in only a limited number of new T cells.

This clonotype came up many times. It lacks a known antigen. Base quality data are lacking; no much larger clone is found one base away. The junction shows trimming of 2 bases on V and 8 bases on J, plus 12 bases between the germline ends. The CDR3 holds 14 amino acids from the cysteine to the phenylalanine. Here the CDR3 DNA is all that survives: 42 bases in frame from base 1. Library construction relied on RT-PCR. Sequencing took place on an Illumina HiSeq 2500. TCRdb reprocessing: public reads trimmed at Q25 with fastp, clones called with MiXCR, in-frame beta chains kept. For every CDR3 protein sequence, its rows merge into one entry that carries the most common genes and DNA. Within this sample are fewer than 600,000 distinct CDR3 sequences, with under 8.5% of them counted one time only. Around 14% of the sample rests with the top ten.

The rearranged chain carries TRBV12-3 or TRBV12-4 and TRBJ1-4; the D gene assignment is ambiguous. This TCR was recovered from a man aged 45 to 75 who received an inactivated influenza vaccine. Donor details come from another sample of the same person, matched by shared clones. This specimen was PBMCs from blood, taken less than 30 months after vaccination. The nucleotides are TGTGCCAGCAGTTTAACGCCTCTTGGGGAAAAACTGTTTTTT. It translates to CASSLTPLGEKLFF.